The 24 T cell receptor beta chains reported below all come from one sample, sequenced in a study of blood T cells in healthy people across ages. Then a second PCR, running roughly 7 to 11 cycles, was carried out with a sample-barcoded 5' primer and a J-beta primer mix. MiXCR, run by TCRdb on the 5' RACE reads, gives a single entry per CDR3 protein. The data show about 1.7 million distinct CDR3 sequences, roughly 30% seen once. The sample was blood. These receptors came from a woman aged 30 to 39 in good health.

The chain couples TRBV2 to TRBJ2-5; 9 bases map to TRBD2. The trim removed 7 bases at V and 2 bases at J, leaving 8 bases unmatched. In germline, CDR1 is SNHLY, CDR2 FYNNEI. This CDR3 is built from 15 residues. CDR3 sequence: CASNLASGEQETQYF. CDR3 in DNA: TGTGCCAGCAACCTGGCTAGCGGGGAGCAAGAGACCCAGTACTTC.

The chain joins TRBV2 to TRBJ2-1; D not resolved. The CDR3 covers 12 residues. V dropped 6 bases and J dropped 5 bases, with 8 bases sitting between them. Per the germline V gene, CDR1 is SNHLY and CDR2 is FYNNEI. CDR3 coding DNA: TGTGCCAGCAGGGCCATTAACAATGAGCAGTTCTTC. It yields the protein CASRAINNEQFF. The full variable domain, with the rest looked up from reference TRBV2 and TRBJ2-1, is EPEVTQTPSHQVTQMGQEVILRCVPISNHLYFYWYRQILGQKVEFLVSFYNNEISEKSEIFDDQFSVERPDGSNFTLKIRSTKLEDSAMYFCASRAINNEQFFGPGTRLTVL.

This clonotype was recorded many times. This chain uses TRBV5-5 with TRBJ2-7, with TRBD1 identical over 9 bases. Germline-derived CDR1 and CDR2 are SGHKS and YYEKEE (reference sequence). The junction had 6 bases not matched to a gene; V was cut back by 0 bases and J by 2 bases. This CDR3 spans 16 amino acids. The CDR3 loop reads CASSLAGTGKTYEQYF. In DNA form, the CDR3 reads TGTGCCAGCAGCTTGGCGGGGACAGGGAAAACCTACGAGCAGTACTTC.

To note about this clonotype: A much larger clone lies one base from this, so it may be a read error. V gene TRBV7-6 combines with J gene TRBJ2-7, with 8 bases matching TRBD2. CDR3 length equals 17 residues. The germline CDR1 and CDR2 sequences are SGHVS and FNYEAQ. DNA for the CDR3: TGTGCCAGCAGCTCCACCCGAGGTAGCGGGGTTTCCTGCGAGCAGTACTTC. It translates to CASSSTRGSGVSCEQYF.

This clonotype occurred many times. It is unclear where the CDR3 begins or ends on the DNA, so no DNA is shown, and the CDR3 is as TCRdb lists it. V is TRBV20-1 and J is TRBJ1-2; no check of the table's D call, TRBD1, against the DNA was made. Including both end residues, the CDR3 is 13 amino acids long. CDR1 is DFQATT, CDR2 SNEGSKA, per germline (reference sequence). The chain's CDR3 is CSAFGPGAYGYTF.

Remarks on this clonotype: One end of the junction does not line up with germline, which may come from a read error. V and J are TRBV12-3 or TRBV12-4 and TRBJ2-6; tentatively, D is TRBD1 (5 bases). The length of the CDR3 is 14 residues. In DNA form, the CDR3 reads TGTGCCAGCAGCCAGGGTTTTGGGGCCGACGTCCTGACTTTC. Amino acid sequence: CASSQGFGADVLTF.

The chain joins TRBV20-1 to TRBJ2-7; D perhaps matches TRBD2 (7 bases). Trimming stripped 5 bases from V and 6 bases from J, with 20 bases between. Germline loops: CDR1 DFQATT, CDR2 SNEGSKA (reference sequence). The CDR3 runs 14 residues. The CDR3 loop reads CSAPQGGGRSEQYF. CDR3 sequence (DNA): TGCAGTGCTCCCCAAGGGGGGGGGCGTAGCGAGCAGTACTTC.

V is TRBV5-1 and J is TRBJ2-1, with a tentative D call TRBD2 (7 bases). Deletions cut 3 bases from V and 9 bases from J, with 10 bases between. Germline loops: CDR1 SGHRS, CDR2 YFSETQ. This CDR3 has 12 residues. CDR3 residues: CASSSRGAEQFF. CDR3 DNA: TGCGCCAGCAGCTCCCGGGGGGCTGAGCAGTTCTTC.

CDR3 nucleotides: TGTGCCAGCAGCTTAGGCTGGGCCCCCTTTAATGAAAAACTGTTTTTT. Translation: CASSLGWAPFNEKLFF. V gene TRBV7-2 combines with J gene TRBJ1-4; D remains unclear. This CDR3 contains 16 residues. V was cut by 1 base and J by 4 bases, with 13 bases left in between. Germline-derived CDR1 and CDR2 are SGHTA and FQGNSA.

This clonotype showed up many times. The CDR3 spells CAISEGRLLSEQYF. In DNA, the CDR3 is TGTGCCATCAGTGAGGGACGGCTACTGTCCGAGCAGTACTTC. The rearrangement uses TRBV10-3 and TRBJ2-7; D unclear. The CDR3 spans 14 residues. The germline V and J ends were trimmed by 2 bases and 6 bases, with 14 bases remaining between them. Germline V gene data show CDR1 as ENHRY and CDR2 as SYGVKD.

The chain employs TRBV19 and TRBJ2-1; D gene ambiguous. The V and J ends lost 2 bases and 4 bases respectively, with 9 bases between them. The CDR3 has 14 amino acids. Germline V gene lookup returns CDR1 LNHDA and CDR2 SQIVND (reference sequence). This CDR3 is CASSISEWYNEQFF. CDR3 coding DNA: TGTGCCAGTAGTATATCTGAGTGGTACAATGAGCAGTTCTTC.

The chain employs TRBV20-1 and TRBJ1-1; 8 positions agree with TRBD1. From germline, CDR1 is DFQATT and CDR2 SNEGSKA (reference sequence). The length of the CDR3 is 14 residues. After removal of 6 bases from V and 1 base from J, the junction contained 7 bases not matched to a gene. In nucleotides, the CDR3 is TGCAGTGCCGCCACCGGGACAGGGAACACTGAAGCTTTCTTT. Protein: CSAATGTGNTEAFF.

This rearrangement joins TRBV4-1 to TRBJ2-7; D tentatively fits TRBD1 or TRBD2 (5 bases each). The CDR3 has 17 residues. V was clipped by 3 bases and J by 2 bases, with 20 bases between them. Germline lookup yields CDR1 MGHRA and CDR2 YSYEKL. The CDR3 DNA reads as TGCGCCAGCAGCCACCCTGGGTCCGGGACGGTAACCTACGAGCAGTACTTC. This codes for CASSHPGSGTVTYEQYF.

The V and J genes are TRBV5-1 and TRBJ2-7; unclear D gene. The CDR3 is 12 amino acids. Trimming cost V 8 bases and J 2 bases, with 11 bases left between them. CDR1 is SGHRS and CDR2 is YFSETQ in the germline V gene. The CDR3 sequence: CARINYPYEQYF. In nucleotides, the CDR3 is TGCGCCAGGATAAATTACCCCTACGAGCAGTACTTC. The whole variable domain, filled in from reference TRBV5-1 and TRBJ2-7, reads KAGVTQTPRYLIKTRGQQVTLSCSPISGHRSVSWYQQTPGQGLQFLFEYFSETQRNKGNFPGRFSGRQFSNSRSEMNVSTLELGDSALYLCARINYPYEQYFGPGTRLTVT.

This clonotype has ten or more counts. This rearrangement joins TRBV6-6 to TRBJ1-1; a weak D match, TRBD1 (5 bases). Germline CDR1 and CDR2: MNHNY and SVGAGI (reference sequence). This CDR3 comprises 13 residues. Trimming left V 5 bases short and J 5 bases short, with 12 bases between. The CDR3 DNA sequence: TGTGCCAGCAGTACAGGAATGGAAACTGAAGCTTTCTTT. This translates into CASSTGMETEAFF.

V and J are TRBV14 and TRBJ2-2; 7 bases fit TRBD2. The trim removed 0 bases at V and 6 bases at J, leaving 1 base unmatched. Germline V CDR1 and CDR2: SGHDN, FVKESK. The CDR3 sequence is 14 residues long. The CDR3 sequence is CASSQDLAAGELFF. The CDR3 region has the DNA TGTGCCAGCAGCCAAGACCTAGCGGCCGGGGAGCTGTTTTTT.

Worth noting for this clonotype: With a much larger clone just one base away, this may be a read error. The chain joins TRBV3-1 to TRBJ2-7, with 10 bases matching TRBD2. This CDR3 is 14 amino acids long. Looked up from germline, CDR1 is LGHDT and CDR2 is YNNKEL (reference sequence). J lost 6 bases, V lost 4 bases, and 6 bases had no gene match. The CDR3 is CASSPAGGCAEQYF. The CDR3, as DNA: TGTGCCAGCAGCCCAGCGGGGGGGTGCGCCGAGCAGTACTTC.

This clonotype showed up many times. This chain connects TRBV12-3 or TRBV12-4 to TRBJ2-7; possible D gene TRBD2, 6 bases. The CDR3 runs to 15 residues. The V and J ends lost 6 bases and 4 bases respectively, with 19 bases between them. The CDR3 here is CASSLMEGLLYEQYF. The CDR3 coding sequence is TGTGCCAGCAGCCTAATGGAGGGGCTTCTGTACGAGCAGTACTTC.

Comment on this clonotype: A much larger clonotype is one base distant, so this may be a read error. The chain combines TRBV20-1 with TRBJ2-1, with D perhaps matching TRBD2 (7 bases). This CDR3 is 14 amino acids long. Trimming pared 6 bases from V and 1 base from J, leaving 13 bases between. The germline gives CDR1 DFQATT, CDR2 SNEGSKA (reference sequence). CDR3 nucleotides: TGCAGTGCAGGGGGGCGGGGGTCCTACAATGAGCAGTTCTTC. As protein: CSAGGRGSYNEQFF.

V usage is TRBV7-9 and J usage is TRBJ1-1; no definite D call. Germline V gene lookup returns CDR1 SEHNR and CDR2 FQNEAQ (reference sequence). This CDR3 spans 12 amino acids. Trimming shortened V by 7 bases and J by 3 bases, and 9 bases separated the two germline ends. The CDR3 nucleotides read TGTGCCAGCATCGCCATAGACACTGAAGCTTTCTTT. Amino acid sequence: CASIAIDTEAFF.

This clonotype was seen many times. The rearrangement uses TRBV7-2 and TRBJ2-5; maybe TRBD2 (5 bases). V lost 1 base and J 2 bases, leaving 11 bases between the germline ends. CDR1 and CDR2 from the germline V gene are SGHTA and FQGNSA. This CDR3 has 15 residues. The CDR3 DNA reads as TGTGCCAGCAGCTTAGATTACCGGGGACAAGAGACCCAGTACTTC. Translating gives CASSLDYRGQETQYF.

This clonotype was seen ten or more times. The chain recombines TRBV4-1 with TRBJ2-1; TRBD2 agrees at 7 bases. J gave up 2 bases and V 1 base, and 2 bases lay outside the gene matches. Germline CDR1 and CDR2: MGHRA and YSYEKL. The CDR3 contains 15 residues. Written as DNA, the CDR3 is TGCGCCAGCAGCCAAGCTGGGACTACCTACAATGAGCAGTTCTTC. It yields the protein CASSQAGTTYNEQFF.

V usage is TRBV28 and J usage is TRBJ1-4, with D hard to call. Trimming took off 6 bases at V and 4 bases at J, with 15 bases between the two ends. The CDR3 has 15 residues. Per germline, CDR1 MDHEN and CDR2 SYDVKM. CDR3 sequence: CASRSPMAGNEKLFF. The DNA for the CDR3 is TGTGCCAGCAGGTCTCCAATGGCGGGTAATGAAAAACTGTTTTTT.

This clonotype was recorded many times. V and J are TRBV29-1 and TRBJ2-3, with 9 bases identical to TRBD1. The junction had 3 bases not matched to a gene; V was cut back by 4 bases and J by 1 base. There are 14 residues in the CDR3. The germline CDR1 and CDR2 sequences are SQVTM and ANQGSEA. The CDR3 is CSVGDRDRTDTQYF. The CDR3 DNA follows: TGCAGCGTTGGGGACAGGGATCGCACAGATACGCAGTATTTT.